Each of the 5 T cell receptor beta chains below was sequenced from the same sample in a study of cytomegalovirus exposure and HLA in healthy donors. Assay used: immunoSEQ multiplex PCR; TCRdb lists only in-frame clones, some missing. The top ten hold approximately 10% of the sample, which has about 160,000 clones, over 85% seen once. Sequences were obtained from PBMCs. The receptors were sampled from a woman under 30 in good health and CMV-seropositive.

V usage is TRBV4-3 and J usage is TRBJ2-7; TRBD1 aligns across 8 bases. This CDR3 contains 14 residues. With V trimmed by 4 bases and J by 4 bases, 6 bases remained unmatched. Germline values: CDR1 LGHNA, CDR2 YSLEER. The CDR3 reads CASSPGQGMYEQYF. The CDR3 coding sequence is TGCGCCAGCAGCCCCGGACAGGGTATGTACGAGCAGTACTTC.

The chain carries TRBV9 and TRBJ2-7; 12 nucleotides align to TRBD1. Trimming at V came to 0 bases and at J to 11 bases, leaving 3 bases not matched to a gene. Germline V CDR1 and CDR2: SGDLS, YYNGEE. The CDR3 contains 13 residues. In nucleotides, the CDR3 is TGTGCCAGCAGCGTAGGGGACAGGGGGCGGAAGTACTTC. Protein product: CASSVGDRGRKYF.

This rearrangement joins TRBV19 to TRBJ1-1; D is unclear. Between the trimmed V and J ends, which lost 5 bases and 4 bases, there was a span of 14 bases. This CDR3 spans 14 amino acids. Looked up from germline, CDR1 is LNHDA and CDR2 is SQIVND (reference sequence). The CDR3 spells CASSLQVAGTEAFF. In DNA form, the CDR3 reads TGTGCCAGTAGTCTCCAGGTCGCGGGCACTGAAGCTTTCTTT. The variable domain in full, completed from reference TRBV19 and TRBJ1-1, reads DGGITQSPKYLFRKEGQNVTLSCEQNLNHDAMYWYRQDPGQGLRLIYYSQIVNDFQKGDIAEGYSVSREKKESFPLTVTSAQKNPTAFYLCASSLQVAGTEAFFGQGTRLTVV.

J is TRBJ1-1 and V is TRBV19; 8 bases agree with TRBD1. The CDR3 spans 13 residues. The germline CDR1 and CDR2 sequences are LNHDA and SQIVND (reference sequence). The V and J ends lost 9 bases and 4 bases, in that order; junction bases with no gene match: 7. CDR3 residues: CASRKGQATEAFF. CDR3 nucleotide sequence: TGTGCCAGCCGCAAGGGACAGGCCACTGAAGCTTTCTTT.

This chain connects TRBV28 to TRBJ2-7, with D unclear. V was trimmed by 5 bases and J by 2 bases, leaving 13 bases between them. Germline V lookup: CDR1 MDHEN, CDR2 SYDVKM. The length of the CDR3 is 14 residues. The CDR3, as DNA: TGTGCCAGCAGTCCCAGGTCCTGGACCTACGAGCAGTACTTC. Residues: CASSPRSWTYEQYF.